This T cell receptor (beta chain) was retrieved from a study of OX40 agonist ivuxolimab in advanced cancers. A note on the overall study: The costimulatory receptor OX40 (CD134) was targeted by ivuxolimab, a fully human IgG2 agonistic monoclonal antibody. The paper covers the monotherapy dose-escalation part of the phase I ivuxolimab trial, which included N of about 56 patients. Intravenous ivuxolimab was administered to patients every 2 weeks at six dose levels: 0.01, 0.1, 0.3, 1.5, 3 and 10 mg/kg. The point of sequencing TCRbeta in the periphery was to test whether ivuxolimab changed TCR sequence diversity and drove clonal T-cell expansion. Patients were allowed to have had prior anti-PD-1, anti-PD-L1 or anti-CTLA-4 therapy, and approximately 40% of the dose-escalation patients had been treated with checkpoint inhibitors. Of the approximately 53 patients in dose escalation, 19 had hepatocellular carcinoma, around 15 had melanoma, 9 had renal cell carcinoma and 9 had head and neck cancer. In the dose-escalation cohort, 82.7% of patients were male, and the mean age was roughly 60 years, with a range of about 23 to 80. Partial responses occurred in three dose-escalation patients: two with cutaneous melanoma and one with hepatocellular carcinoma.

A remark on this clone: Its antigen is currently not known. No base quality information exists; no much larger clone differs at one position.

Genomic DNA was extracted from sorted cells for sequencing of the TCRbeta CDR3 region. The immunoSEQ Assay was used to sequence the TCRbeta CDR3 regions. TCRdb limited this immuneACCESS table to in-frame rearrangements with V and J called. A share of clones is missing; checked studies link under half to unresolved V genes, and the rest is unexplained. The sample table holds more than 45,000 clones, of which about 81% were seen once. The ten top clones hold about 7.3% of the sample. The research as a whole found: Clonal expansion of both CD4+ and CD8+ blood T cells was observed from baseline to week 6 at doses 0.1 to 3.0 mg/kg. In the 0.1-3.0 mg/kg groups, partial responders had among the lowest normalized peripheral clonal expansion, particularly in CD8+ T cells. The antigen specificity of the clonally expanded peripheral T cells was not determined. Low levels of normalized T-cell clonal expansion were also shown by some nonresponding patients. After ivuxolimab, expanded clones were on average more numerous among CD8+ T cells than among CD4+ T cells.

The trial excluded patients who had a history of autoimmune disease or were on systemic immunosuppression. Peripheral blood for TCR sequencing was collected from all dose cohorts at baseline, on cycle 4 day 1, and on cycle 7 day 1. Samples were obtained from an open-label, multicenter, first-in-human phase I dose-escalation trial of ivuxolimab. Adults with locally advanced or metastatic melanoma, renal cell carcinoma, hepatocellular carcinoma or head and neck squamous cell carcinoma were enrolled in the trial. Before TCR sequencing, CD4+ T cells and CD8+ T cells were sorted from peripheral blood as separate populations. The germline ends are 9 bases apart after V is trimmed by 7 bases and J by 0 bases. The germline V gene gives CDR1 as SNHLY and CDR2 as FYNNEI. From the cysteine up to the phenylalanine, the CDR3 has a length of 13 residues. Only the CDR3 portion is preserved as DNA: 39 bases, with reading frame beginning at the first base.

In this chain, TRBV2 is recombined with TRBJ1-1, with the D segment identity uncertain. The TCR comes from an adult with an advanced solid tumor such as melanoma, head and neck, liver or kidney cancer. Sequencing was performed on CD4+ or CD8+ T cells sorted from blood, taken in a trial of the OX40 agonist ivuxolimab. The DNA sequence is TGTGCCAGCATAATAGGAATGAACACTGAAGCTTTCTTT. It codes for CASIIGMNTEAFF.